This entry lists 7 T cell receptor beta chains sequenced from one sample in a study of T cell responses to AZD1222 COVID-19 vaccine. Assay used: immunoSEQ multiplex PCR; TCRdb lists only in-frame clones, some missing. This table holds over 90,000 clones, roughly 90% found once. This material consisted of peripheral blood, taken 28 days after the second AZD1222 dose. These receptors were collected from an adult who received the AZD1222 COVID-19 vaccine.

The chain couples TRBV30 to TRBJ1-4; D is perhaps TRBD1 (5 bases). The V gene lost 5 bases and the J gene lost 8 bases, with 18 bases spanning the gap. Germline assignment: CDR1 GTSNPN and CDR2 SVGIG (reference sequence). This CDR3 region has 14 residues. CDR3 sequence: CAWGPSEGREKLFF. The CDR3 coding sequence is TGTGCCTGGGGTCCTAGTGAGGGGCGGGAAAAACTGTTTTTT.

This chain links TRBV25-1 with TRBJ1-2, with D possibly being TRBD1 (5 bases). V was pared by 3 bases and J by 0 bases, with 8 bases between. This CDR3 has 14 residues. Germline lookup yields CDR1 MGHDK and CDR2 SYGVNS. The CDR3 DNA follows: TGTGCCAGCAGTGAGGCAGGGCCTAACTATGGCTACACCTTC. This translates into CASSEAGPNYGYTF.

This clone has just one count. This chain connects TRBV28 to TRBJ1-4, with 7 nucleotides matching TRBD1. Trimming cost V 7 bases and J 8 bases; bases outside gene matches: 13. Looked up from germline, CDR1 is MDHEN and CDR2 is SYDVKM. The CDR3 has 15 residues. The CDR3 sequence is CASTPADRTREKLFF. CDR3 DNA: TGTGCCAGCACCCCCGCGGACAGGACAAGGGAAAAACTGTTTTTT.

This clone has only one observation. Other DNA sequences in the same sample also yield this CDR3. Here the CDR3 reads CASSLVGNTEAFF. The CDR3 bases are TGTGCCAGCAGCTTAGTGGGGAACACTGAAGCTTTCTTT. The chain has TRBV11-2 and TRBJ1-1; D is unresolved. This CDR3 contains 13 residues. The V gene lost 1 base and the J gene lost 1 base, with 4 bases spanning the gap. Germline V gene sequence: CDR1 SGHAT, CDR2 FQNNGV.

The J gene is TRBJ2-1, the V gene TRBV6-2 or TRBV6-3; TRBD1 agrees at 11 bases. The CDR3 covers 15 residues. CDR1 and CDR2 (germline): MNHEY, SVGEGT. With 6 bases clipped from V and 6 bases from J, the junction kept 7 bases outside the gene matches. CDR3 protein: CASSRGQGVPNEQFF. CDR3 DNA sequence: TGTGCCAGCAGCCGGGGACAGGGGGTTCCCAATGAGCAGTTCTTC.

The J gene is TRBJ1-2, the V gene TRBV7-9; D gene ambiguous. Trimming pared 2 bases from V and 7 bases from J, leaving 5 bases between. The CDR3 totals 11 residues. Germline V lookup: CDR1 SEHNR, CDR2 FQNEAQ (reference sequence). The CDR3 protein is CASSLQAGYTF. CDR3 bases: TGTGCCAGCAGCTTACAGGCTGGCTACACCTTC. The variable domain in full, completed from reference TRBV7-9 and TRBJ1-2, reads DTGVSQNPRHKITKRGQNVTFRCDPISEHNRLYWYRQTLGQGPEFLTYFQNEAQLEKSRLLSDRFSAERPKGSFSTLEIQRTEQGDSAMYLCASSLQAGYTFGSGTRLTVV.

The chain links TRBV19 to TRBJ2-7; D is unclear. The V gene lost 4 bases and the J gene lost 5 bases, with 9 bases spanning the gap. This CDR3 comprises 12 residues. Germline CDR1 and CDR2: LNHDA and SQIVND (reference sequence). CDR3 sequence (DNA): TGTGCCAGTAGTACGCTCAGGAACGAGCAGTACTTC. Protein: CASSTLRNEQYF.